These 30 T cell receptor beta chains originate from one sample sequenced in a study of blood T cell repertoires in COVID-19. Assay: immunoSEQ multiplex PCR; the TCRdb copy retains only in-frame clones and omits some. The table records roughly 410,000 clones, about nine tenths of them present only once. Sequencing was performed on peripheral blood. Source of these receptors: a woman in her thirties or forties with COVID-19, enrolled during active disease.

The chain recombines TRBV25-1 with TRBJ2-2, with no clear D. CDR3 length: 11 residues. CDR1 MGHDK and CDR2 SYGVNS come from the germline V gene. Trimming stripped 8 bases from V and 5 bases from J, with 6 bases between. CDR3 DNA sequence: TGTGCCAGCCAAAATACCGGGGAGCTGTTTTTT. Translating it yields CASQNTGELFF.

The chain has TRBV5-1 and TRBJ1-3; the D gene is possibly TRBD1 (5 bases). The CDR3 spans 14 residues. Trimming left V 4 bases short and J 0 bases short, with 8 bases between. The V gene's germline CDR1 is SGHRS and CDR2 YFSETQ. CDR3 DNA sequence: TGCGCCAGCAGCACGGGGGGCTCTGGAAACACCATATATTTT. Translating gives CASSTGGSGNTIYF.

A single count supports this clone. J is TRBJ1-6 and V is TRBV12-3 or TRBV12-4; the D gene is possibly TRBD1 (6 bases). Trimming removed 5 bases at V and 16 bases at J, with 18 bases between. The CDR3 has 13 amino acids. DNA for the CDR3: TGTGCCAGCAGTGTCCTGGGGGGGGCGGAACTCCACTTT. This gives the protein CASSVLGGAELHF.

J is TRBJ1-6 and V is TRBV5-1; 11 positions agree with TRBD1. Germline CDR1 and CDR2: SGHRS and YFSETQ. The ends lost 1 base at V and 10 bases at J; junction bases unmatched: 1. This CDR3 is 14 amino acids long. The CDR3 protein is CASSLRTGGSPLHF. CDR3 DNA sequence: TGCGCCAGCAGCTTGCGGACAGGGGGCTCACCCCTCCACTTT.

The chain is built from TRBV28 and TRBJ2-1; TRBD2 aligns across 9 bases. This CDR3 region has 17 residues. V was pared by 6 bases and J by 5 bases, with 14 bases of the junction left unmatched. Looked up from germline, CDR1 is MDHEN and CDR2 is SYDVKM. CDR3 nucleotides: TGTGCCAGCAGCCCTATCACTCTAGCGGGACCACACAATGAGCAGTTCTTC. This sequence encodes CASSPITLAGPHNEQFF.

The rearrangement joins TRBV6-1 to TRBJ1-4; the D gene is possibly TRBD1 (6 bases). The ends were cut back, 4 bases at V and 2 bases at J, with 17 bases in the middle. Looked up from germline, CDR1 is MNHNS and CDR2 is SASEGT. CDR3 length: 17 residues. Here the CDR3 reads CASSVLGAVVTNEKLFF. In DNA form, the CDR3 reads TGTGCCAGCAGTGTTTTGGGGGCCGTGGTTACTAATGAAAAACTGTTTTTT.

The chain recombines TRBV4-1 with TRBJ1-5, with D unresolved. The V gene's germline CDR1 is MGHRA and CDR2 YSYEKL. The CDR3 is made up of 13 amino acids. Trimming pared 0 bases from V and 9 bases from J, leaving 9 bases between. Here the CDR3 DNA reads TGCGCCAGCAGCCAAGACCCCCTGGCGCCCCAGCATTTT. The encoded protein is CASSQDPLAPQHF.

The chain combines TRBV12-3 or TRBV12-4 with TRBJ2-5, with D maybe TRBD2 (5 bases). The CDR3 length is 13 residues. The V end was cut by 5 bases, the J end by 2 bases, with 9 bases between. The CDR3 nucleotides read TGTGCCAGCAGTCGGACTTCGCAAGAGACCCAGTACTTC. Its translation is CASSRTSQETQYF.

The chain uses TRBV7-2 and TRBJ2-6, with D perhaps matching TRBD1 (5 bases). This CDR3 contains 19 residues. Germline assignment: CDR1 SGHTA and CDR2 FQGNSA. Trimming stripped 6 bases from V and 0 bases from J, with 21 bases between. CDR3 coding DNA: TGTGCCAGCAGTAGGGTAGGGCAGGGTAAAATCTCTGGGGCCAACGTCCTGACTTTC. The encoded protein is CASSRVGQGKISGANVLTF. The full variable domain, in which reference TRBV7-2 and TRBJ2-6 provide the parts outside the CDR3, is GAGVSQSPSNKVTEKGKDVELRCDPISGHTALYWYRQSLGQGLEFLIYFQGNSAPDKSGLPSDRFSAERTGGSVSTLTIQRTQQEDSAVYLCASSRVGQGKISGANVLTFGAGSRLTVL.

V is TRBV27 and J is TRBJ1-1, with 7 bases lining up with TRBD1. The CDR3 is made up of 14 amino acids. V lost 7 bases and J lost 0; bases outside the gene matches: 5. Germline V gives CDR1 MNHEY, CDR2 SMNVEV (reference sequence). CDR3 sequence reads: CASKYGQVNTEAFF. The CDR3 coding sequence is TGTGCCAGCAAATACGGACAGGTGAACACTGAAGCTTTCTTT.

This chain joins TRBV9 and TRBJ2-1; 11 bases fit TRBD2. Germline CDR1 and CDR2: SGDLS and YYNGEE. This CDR3 region has 19 residues. J lost 0 bases, V lost 4 bases, and 12 bases had no gene match. This CDR3 is CASSYPGLAVAGSYNEQFF. As DNA, the CDR3 is TGTGCCAGCAGCTATCCGGGACTAGCGGTAGCGGGCTCCTACAATGAGCAGTTCTTC.

This clone was counted once. The chain is built from TRBV2 and TRBJ2-3, with a tentative D call TRBD2 (6 bases). Trimming removed 3 bases from V and 4 bases from J, with 11 bases in between. The CDR3 has 14 residues. Germline V gene lookup returns CDR1 SNHLY and CDR2 FYNNEI. The CDR3 is CASSDAGGSDTQYF. The CDR3 region has the DNA TGTGCCAGCAGTGACGCCGGGGGATCAGATACGCAGTATTTT. Full variable domain (missing parts from reference TRBV2 and TRBJ2-3): EPEVTQTPSHQVTQMGQEVILRCVPISNHLYFYWYRQILGQKVEFLVSFYNNEISEKSEIFDDQFSVERPDGSNFTLKIRSTKLEDSAMYFCASSDAGGSDTQYFGPGTRLTVL.

The V gene is TRBV21-1, the J gene TRBJ2-3; TRBD2 reflects the table's D call only, with no check against the DNA. TRBV21-1 is a documented pseudogene. CDR3 length equals 14 residues. CDR3 sequence reads: CASRAKEALHAQYF. The DNA for the CDR3 is TGTGCCAGCAGGGCCAAAGAGGCACTCCACGCGCAGTATTTT.

The chain combines TRBV27 with TRBJ2-5; tentatively, D is TRBD1 (6 bases). The germline V gene has CDR1 MNHEY and CDR2 SMNVEV (reference sequence). This CDR3 comprises 15 residues. Trimming pared 2 bases from V and 5 bases from J, leaving 15 bases between. The CDR3 DNA follows: TGTGCCAGCAGTTTAAAACAGGGATGGGGGGAGACCCAGTACTTC. Amino acids: CASSLKQGWGETQYF.

A note on this clone: This specimen includes other DNA sequences encoding the same CDR3. The gene calls are TRBV7-9 and TRBJ2-5; D uncertain. The CDR3 has 11 amino acids. Germline V CDR1 and CDR2: SEHNR, FQNEAQ (reference sequence). Trimming cost V 5 bases and J 2 bases, with 3 bases left between them. The CDR3: CASSPQETQYF. The DNA for the CDR3 is TGTGCCAGCAGCCCGCAAGAGACCCAGTACTTC.

The rearrangement links TRBV5-1 to TRBJ2-1, with D possibly TRBD2 on 6 matching bases. The germline V gene has CDR1 SGHRS and CDR2 YFSETQ. The CDR3 has 13 residues. Trimming pared 4 bases from V and 3 bases from J, leaving 8 bases between. The CDR3 nucleotides are TGCGCCAGCAGCGGCGGGATCTACAATGAGCAGTTCTTC. It specifies CASSGGIYNEQFF.

This chain links TRBV19 with TRBJ2-2, with D tentatively TRBD1 (6 bases). Deletions cut 4 bases from V and 1 base from J, with 13 bases between. From germline, CDR1 is LNHDA and CDR2 SQIVND (reference sequence). The CDR3 is 16 residues long. As DNA, the CDR3 is TGTGCCAGTAGTACAGGGACATCATTGAACACCGGGGAGCTGTTTTTT. It translates to CASSTGTSLNTGELFF.

The chain has TRBV27 and TRBJ2-7, with D possibly being TRBD1 (5 bases). This CDR3 spans 14 amino acids. CDR1 and CDR2 from the germline V gene are MNHEY and SMNVEV (reference sequence). Trimming left V 6 bases short and J 5 bases short, with 17 bases between. As DNA, the CDR3 is TGTGCCAGCAGGAAGCACCAGGGTTACCACGAGCAGTACTTC. Protein product: CASRKHQGYHEQYF.

This chain joins TRBV27 and TRBJ2-6, with 9 bases lining up with TRBD1. The germline V gene encodes CDR1 MNHEY and CDR2 SMNVEV (reference sequence). The CDR3 length is 18 residues. The junction had 9 bases not matched to a gene; V was cut back by 5 bases and J by 1 base. The CDR3 DNA sequence: TGTGCCAGCAGTCTCCTCCCGGGACAGGGTTCTGGGGCCAACGTCCTGACTTTC. It specifies CASSLLPGQGSGANVLTF.

The chain links TRBV12-3 or TRBV12-4 to TRBJ1-5, with 8 bases lining up with TRBD1. V lost 5 bases and J lost 7; bases outside the gene matches: 4. This CDR3 has 13 amino acids. The CDR3 region is CASSPTGEQPQHF. In DNA form, the CDR3 reads TGTGCCAGCAGTCCGACAGGGGAACAGCCCCAGCATTTT.

The chain employs TRBV24-1 and TRBJ2-3, with D unresolved. The CDR3 spans 16 residues. Germline CDR1 and CDR2: KGHDR and SFDVKD. Trimming took off 2 bases at V and 6 bases at J, with 17 bases between the two ends. CDR3 sequence: CATSDSRRWNGDTQYF. In nucleotides, the CDR3 is TGTGCCACCAGTGATTCGAGGCGGTGGAACGGGGATACGCAGTATTTT.

The chain couples TRBV5-1 to TRBJ1-4, with D possibly being TRBD1 (6 bases). The germline V gene encodes CDR1 SGHRS and CDR2 YFSETQ. With 4 bases removed from V and 0 bases from J, the gap between germline ends came to 22 bases. The CDR3 loop spans 19 amino acids. The CDR3 bases are TGCGCCAGCAGCCTGGGGGCCATGACGTCCCACGCAACTAATGAAAAACTGTTTTTT. This encodes CASSLGAMTSHATNEKLFF.

The V call is TRBV9, the J call TRBJ2-7; D may be TRBD1 (6 bases). Germline CDR1 reads SGDLS; CDR2 reads YYNGEE. V lost 3 bases and J 0 bases, leaving 10 bases between the germline ends. CDR3 length: 14 residues. The CDR3 reads CASSGRDISYEQYF. DNA of the CDR3: TGTGCCAGCAGCGGCCGGGACATCTCCTACGAGCAGTACTTC.

The chain uses TRBV3-1 (or the pseudogene TRBV3-2) and TRBJ2-5; D possibly corresponds to TRBD2 (5 bases). V dropped 1 base and J dropped 5 bases, with 20 bases sitting between them. Looked up from germline, CDR1 is LGHDT and CDR2 is YNNKEL (reference sequence). The CDR3 is 17 amino acids. In DNA, the CDR3 is TGTGCCAGCAGCCAAGTGACCCTCCGGACTTCTGGGGAGACCCAGTACTTC. Translating it yields CASSQVTLRTSGETQYF.

This clone was seen once. This chain joins TRBV30 and TRBJ2-5; 11 nucleotides align to TRBD2. In germline, CDR1 is GTSNPN, CDR2 SVGIG (reference sequence). V gave up 0 bases and J gave up 1 base; unmatched junction bases: 1. The CDR3 has 15 amino acids. For the CDR3, the DNA is TGTGCCTGGAGTGTTGGGACTAGCGGCCAAGAGACCCAGTACTTC. This sequence encodes CAWSVGTSGQETQYF.

The rearrangement joins TRBV19 to TRBJ2-2; TRBD1 agrees at 10 bases. Germline CDR1 LNHDA, CDR2 SQIVND (reference sequence). Germline trimming cut 10 bases from V and 6 bases from J; bases unmatched to any gene: 2. CDR3 length: 12 residues. For the CDR3, the DNA is TGTGCCACCGGGACAGGGGCCGGGGAGCTGTTTTTT. It specifies CATGTGAGELFF.

This rearrangement joins TRBV6-6 to TRBJ2-7, with a tentative D call TRBD2 (5 bases). Trimming shortened V by 2 bases and J by 5 bases, and 13 bases separated the two germline ends. Germline lookup yields CDR1 MNHNY and CDR2 SVGAGI (reference sequence). This CDR3 contains 14 residues. As DNA, the CDR3 is TGTGCCAGCAGTTACACAAAACCGAGGGACGAGCAGTACTTC. It yields the protein CASSYTKPRDEQYF.

The rearrangement uses TRBV4-1 and TRBJ2-1, with 10 bases that match TRBD1. The J segment lost 4 bases and the V segment lost 4 bases, leaving 4 bases of the junction unmatched. This CDR3 spans 15 amino acids. From germline, CDR1 is MGHRA and CDR2 YSYEKL. CDR3 in amino acids: CASSLGTGEYNEQFF. The CDR3 coding sequence is TGCGCCAGCAGCCTCGGGACAGGGGAGTACAATGAGCAGTTCTTC.

The chain employs TRBV28 and TRBJ1-1; TRBD1 is a possible D gene (6 bases). The CDR3 sequence is 16 residues long. V was trimmed by 6 bases and J by 4 bases, leaving 21 bases between them. CDR1 and CDR2 (germline): MDHEN, SYDVKM. Here the CDR3 DNA reads TGTGCCAGCAGCTACCCTCACGGGGGGCGCGTCACTGAAGCTTTCTTT. Translated: CASSYPHGGRVTEAFF.

This chain joins TRBV7-9 and TRBJ1-1; a possible D gene is TRBD1 (5 bases). The V end was cut by 3 bases, the J end by 6 bases, with 11 bases between. The CDR3 is 13 amino acids. The germline gives CDR1 SEHNR, CDR2 FQNEAQ (reference sequence). CDR3 region: CASSFTGDSEAFF. CDR3 nucleotides: TGTGCCAGCAGCTTTACAGGCGACTCTGAAGCTTTCTTT.